These 32 T cell receptor beta chains originate from one sample sequenced in a study of T cells in Graves' hyperthyroidism and ophthalmopathy. There were TCR beta CDR3 regions amplified from RNA transcripts. RT-PCR in the first round (using the HTBI primer set) targeted the TCR CDR3. Each CDR3 protein is one row after TCRdb ran MiXCR on the multiplex PCR reads. The data contain approximately 620,000 distinct CDR3 sequences, about a sixth of them singletons. Sequenced sample: blood. These TCRs come from a woman in her forties with Graves' ophthalmopathy.

At least ten counts were recorded for this clonotype. The V call is TRBV30, the J call TRBJ2-3; D gene ambiguous. The CDR3 extends over 14 amino acids. Germline V CDR1 and CDR2: GTSNPN, SVGIG (reference sequence). Deletions cut 1 base from V and 0 bases from J, with 8 bases between. This CDR3 reads CAWSAGPSTDTQYF. The CDR3 coding sequence is TGTGCCTGGAGTGCAGGTCCAAGCACAGATACGCAGTATTTT.

This clonotype was detected ten times or more. V and J are TRBV6-1 and TRBJ2-3; TRBD2 matches at 9 bases. Germline V gene data show CDR1 as MNHNS and CDR2 as SASEGT. V was clipped by 6 bases and J by 2 bases; unmatched bases: 6. The CDR3 has 15 amino acids. In DNA form, the CDR3 reads TGTGCCAGCAGCCCTAGCGGGACCCTCACAGATACGCAGTATTTT. This codes for CASSPSGTLTDTQYF.

Ten or more counts support this clonotype. The rearrangement uses TRBV28 and TRBJ2-7, with D maybe TRBD2 (6 bases). The V and J ends lost 6 bases and 6 bases respectively, with 21 bases between them. Germline V CDR1 and CDR2: MDHEN, SYDVKM. The CDR3 is 15 residues long. This CDR3 is CASRSRGRRVGEQYF. The CDR3 nucleotides read TGTGCCAGCAGATCACGAGGACGGAGGGTAGGCGAGCAGTACTTC.

This clonotype was detected many times. V is TRBV28 and J is TRBJ2-1, with 8 bases matching TRBD2. CDR1 and CDR2 from the germline V gene are MDHEN and SYDVKM. The length of the CDR3 is 14 residues. V lost 2 bases and J lost 8; bases outside the gene matches: 5. The CDR3 DNA follows: TGTGCCAGCAGTTTAGCGGGAGGCGATCATGAGCAGTTCTTC. Translating it yields CASSLAGGDHEQFF.

This clonotype was detected many times. The chain carries TRBV20-1 and TRBJ2-1; weak D call: TRBD2 (5 bases). V lost 6 bases and J lost 1, with 10 bases in between. This CDR3 has 13 residues. From germline, CDR1 is DFQATT and CDR2 SNEGSKA (reference sequence). CDR3: CSARTGSYNEQFF. CDR3 DNA sequence: TGCAGTGCCCGGACGGGGTCCTACAATGAGCAGTTCTTC.

This clonotype was seen ten or more times. V usage is TRBV7-2 and J usage is TRBJ2-3, with D unresolved. This CDR3 has 11 amino acids. V was pared by 5 bases and J by 6 bases, with 6 bases between. Germline values: CDR1 SGHTA, CDR2 FQGNSA. The CDR3 nucleotides are TGTGCCAGCAGCGCCTGGGATACGCAGTATTTT. The encoded protein is CASSAWDTQYF. Based on the CDR3 plus reference TRBV7-2 and TRBJ2-3, the full variable domain is GAGVSQSPSNKVTEKGKDVELRCDPISGHTALYWYRQSLGQGLEFLIYFQGNSAPDKSGLPSDRFSAERTGGSVSTLTIQRTQQEDSAVYLCASSAWDTQYFGPGTRLTVL.

This clonotype was seen a handful of times. This chain connects TRBV12-3 or TRBV12-4 to TRBJ1-4; D remains ambiguous. Trimming stripped 3 bases from V and 5 bases from J, with 7 bases between. The CDR3 contains 13 residues. In DNA form, the CDR3 reads TGTGCCAGCAGTTTGCCCTACAATGAAAAACTGTTTTTT. Its translation: CASSLPYNEKLFF.

The rearrangement links TRBV6-2 or TRBV6-3 to TRBJ2-1; TRBD2 matches at 13 bases. V dropped 7 bases and J dropped 8; count of bases not matched to a gene: 8. Germline loops: CDR1 MNHEY, CDR2 SVGEGT. The length of the CDR3 is 15 residues. The CDR3 sequence is CASTLLAGGVYEQFF. The CDR3 DNA sequence: TGTGCCAGCACCCTACTAGCGGGGGGGGTGTATGAGCAGTTCTTC.

This clonotype was observed a few times. Here the CDR3 DNA reads TGTGCCAGCAGCTCGTACAGGGGCGATGAGCAGTTCTTC. The encoded protein is CASSSYRGDEQFF. The rearrangement links TRBV7-8 to TRBJ2-1; TRBD1 agrees at 7 bases. Germline trimming cut 4 bases from V and 8 bases from J; bases unmatched to any gene: 5. The CDR3 extends over 13 amino acids. Germline CDR1 and CDR2: SGHVS and FQNEAQ.

At least ten counts were recorded for this clonotype. The rearrangement links TRBV7-3 to TRBJ2-1, with 7 bases matching TRBD2. The V and J ends lost 5 bases and 13 bases, in that order; junction bases with no gene match: 23. Looked up from germline, CDR1 is SGHTA and CDR2 is FQGTGA. This CDR3 contains 17 residues. This chain's CDR3 is CASSLFVGGSSGIEQFF. The CDR3 region has the DNA TGTGCCAGCAGCCTTTTTGTAGGCGGGAGCAGCGGGATCGAACAGTTCTTC. Supplemented by reference TRBV7-3 and TRBJ2-1, the full variable domain reads GAGVSQTPSNKVTEKGKYVELRCDPISGHTALYWYRQSLGQGPEFLIYFQGTGAADDSGLPNDRFFAVRPEGSVSTLKIQRTERGDSAVYLCASSLFVGGSSGIEQFFGPGTRLTVL.

The chain joins TRBV7-2 to TRBJ2-3; D perhaps matches TRBD2 (5 bases). Germline V lookup: CDR1 SGHTA, CDR2 FQGNSA. Trimming stripped 3 bases from V and 2 bases from J, with 9 bases between. The CDR3 has 14 residues. DNA of the CDR3: TGTGCCAGCAGCTTCGGGGTCACCACAGATACGCAGTATTTT. This encodes CASSFGVTTDTQYF.

This clonotype was found a few times. The chain combines TRBV5-1 with TRBJ1-6; D possibly corresponds to TRBD1 (5 bases). V lost 4 bases to trimming and J lost 7 bases, with 18 bases between them. The germline V gene has CDR1 SGHRS and CDR2 YFSETQ. The CDR3 has 16 amino acids. The CDR3 sequence: CASSPRGDGDNSPLHF. DNA for the CDR3: TGCGCCAGCAGCCCTCGGGGGGACGGGGACAATTCACCCCTCCACTTT.

This clonotype was recorded at least ten times. V gene TRBV13 combines with J gene TRBJ2-3; no clear D. CDR1 PRHDT and CDR2 FYEKMQ come from the germline V gene (reference sequence). This CDR3 contains 14 residues. V was cut by 2 bases and J by 4 bases, with 10 bases left in between. CDR3 sequence: CASSLRVGSDTQYF. DNA of the CDR3: TGTGCCAGCAGCTTACGGGTAGGGTCAGATACGCAGTATTTT.

There are a few counts of this clonotype. This chain connects TRBV9 to TRBJ2-7, with TRBD2 matching over 14 bases. V dropped 4 bases and J dropped 3; count of bases not matched to a gene: 9. This CDR3 spans 17 amino acids. Per the germline V gene, CDR1 is SGDLS and CDR2 is YYNGEE. This chain's CDR3 is CASSKSPGLAGVYEQYF. CDR3 DNA: TGTGCCAGCAGCAAATCCCCGGGACTAGCGGGAGTCTACGAGCAGTACTTC.

This clonotype was observed many times. The chain employs TRBV5-1 and TRBJ2-5, with 10 nucleotides matching TRBD1. This CDR3 is built from 16 residues. Germline-derived CDR1 and CDR2 are SGHRS and YFSETQ. The trim removed 3 bases at V and 2 bases at J, leaving 7 bases unmatched. Here the CDR3 reads CASSSTGGPPQETQYF. In nucleotides, the CDR3 is TGCGCCAGCAGCTCGACAGGGGGCCCACCTCAAGAGACCCAGTACTTC.

As to this clonotype: Relative to the germline gene, one junction end is altered; a read error may explain this. The chain combines TRBV18 with TRBJ2-7, with D perhaps TRBD1 or TRBD2 (5 bases each). Germline CDR1 is KGHSH and CDR2 is LQKENI. This CDR3 is built from 14 residues. The CDR3 sequence is CASSGTPSSYEQCF. The CDR3 DNA sequence: TGTGCCAGCTCAGGGACCCCAAGCTCCTACGAGCAGTGCTTC.

This clonotype was seen repeatedly, ten times or more. The gene calls are TRBV11-2 and TRBJ2-7; possibly TRBD2 for D (6 bases). CDR1 is SGHAT and CDR2 is FQNNGV in the germline V gene. V lost 5 bases to trimming and J lost 3 bases, with 14 bases between them. The CDR3 is made up of 14 amino acids. DNA of the CDR3: TGTGCCAGCAGCCTAAATCAGGGACTCTACGAGCAGTACTTC. The encoded protein is CASSLNQGLYEQYF.

This clonotype was recorded at least ten times. This chain connects TRBV24-1 to TRBJ2-3, with D perhaps assigned TRBD1 or TRBD2 (7 bases each). The CDR3 consists of 16 residues. V was cut by 1 base and J by 0 bases, with 10 bases left in between. The germline CDR1 and CDR2 sequences are KGHDR and SFDVKD. CDR3 protein: CATSDFQGGSTDTQYF. In nucleotides, the CDR3 is TGTGCCACCAGTGATTTTCAGGGGGGGAGCACAGATACGCAGTATTTT.

V and J are TRBV3-1 and TRBJ2-5; 11 bases align to TRBD2. Germline-derived CDR1 and CDR2 are LGHDT and YNNKEL (reference sequence). V shed 1 base, J shed 6 bases, and the junction held 10 bases outside the gene matches. The CDR3 spans 17 residues. The CDR3: CASSQGLSGGARKTQYF. The CDR3 DNA follows: TGTGCCAGCAGCCAAGGACTTAGCGGGGGGGCCCGGAAGACCCAGTACTTC.

The V gene is TRBV20-1, the J gene TRBJ2-2; 13 nucleotides align to TRBD2. CDR1 is DFQATT, CDR2 SNEGSKA, per germline (reference sequence). The ends lost 1 base at V and 0 bases at J; junction bases unmatched: 2. The CDR3 is 17 amino acids. The chain's CDR3 is CSARVTSGGANTGELFF. The DNA of the CDR3 is TGCAGTGCTAGAGTCACTAGCGGGGGGGCGAACACCGGGGAGCTGTTTTTT.

The chain carries TRBV4-1 and TRBJ1-1, with D possibly TRBD1 on 6 matching bases. Germline CDR1 is MGHRA and CDR2 is YSYEKL. This CDR3 has 12 residues. V lost 8 bases and J 9 bases, leaving 16 bases between the germline ends. CDR3 region: CASVSGARQAFF. The CDR3 DNA follows: TGCGCCAGCGTGTCGGGGGCCAGACAAGCTTTCTTT.

The gene calls are TRBV19 and TRBJ2-5; TRBD2 matches 10 bases. The CDR3 spans 15 residues. With 2 bases clipped from V and 4 bases from J, the junction kept 4 bases outside the gene matches. Germline CDR1 LNHDA, CDR2 SQIVND (reference sequence). This chain's CDR3 is CASSIIAGGSETQYF. The CDR3 bases are TGTGCCAGTAGTATAATAGCGGGAGGATCAGAGACCCAGTACTTC.

This clonotype was picked up many times. The chain combines TRBV3-1 with TRBJ2-3; tentative D call: TRBD2 (6 bases). Germline lookup yields CDR1 LGHDT and CDR2 YNNKEL (reference sequence). Trimming stripped 0 bases from V and 0 bases from J, with 10 bases between. The length of the CDR3 is 16 residues. CDR3 sequence reads: CASSQDRAGSTDTQYF. CDR3 coding DNA: TGTGCCAGCAGCCAAGATCGCGCGGGGAGCACAGATACGCAGTATTTT.

This clonotype has more than one count but fewer than ten. The chain recombines TRBV2 with TRBJ2-5, with D possibly called TRBD1 or TRBD2 (6 bases each). Germline V gene lookup returns CDR1 SNHLY and CDR2 FYNNEI. Trimming shortened V by 6 bases and J by 2 bases, and 13 bases separated the two germline ends. The CDR3 extends over 14 amino acids. Here the CDR3 reads CASRKGGQQETQYF. Written as DNA, the CDR3 is TGTGCCAGCAGAAAGGGGGGACAACAAGAGACCCAGTACTTC.

This clonotype was detected many times. This chain uses TRBV29-1 with TRBJ2-1; a possible D gene is TRBD1 (6 bases). The CDR3 is 14 residues long. V was pared by 4 bases and J by 0 bases, with 10 bases between. CDR1 is SQVTM and CDR2 is ANQGSEA in the germline V gene. The CDR3 loop reads CSVVVGASYNEQFF. DNA of the CDR3: TGCAGCGTTGTAGTGGGGGCCTCCTACAATGAGCAGTTCTTC.

This clonotype has a handful of counts. The gene calls are TRBV3-1 and TRBJ1-1; D is possibly TRBD1 (5 bases). Germline V lookup: CDR1 LGHDT, CDR2 YNNKEL (reference sequence). The germline V and J ends were trimmed by 4 bases and 1 base, with 16 bases remaining between them. The CDR3 is 16 residues long. CDR3 coding DNA: TGTGCCAGCAGCCTGCATCCCGGGACGGCGAACACTGAAGCTTTCTTT. Amino acids: CASSLHPGTANTEAFF.

This clonotype was counted many times. The chain links TRBV20-1 to TRBJ1-1; possible D gene TRBD1, 6 bases. V lost 6 bases to trimming and J lost 0 bases, with 17 bases between them. Germline V gives CDR1 DFQATT, CDR2 SNEGSKA (reference sequence). This CDR3 is built from 15 residues. The CDR3 reads CSASQGRTMNTEAFF. CDR3 DNA: TGCAGTGCATCTCAGGGGCGAACCATGAACACTGAAGCTTTCTTT.

Of note for this clonotype: With a much larger clone just one base away, this may be a read error. The chain couples TRBV6-1 to TRBJ2-7, with 7 bases identical to TRBD2. The CDR3 is 16 amino acids. CDR1 is MNHNS and CDR2 is SASEGT in the germline V gene. CDR3 coding DNA: TGTGCCAGCAGCCCTGCGGCTAGCGGAAATGCCTACGAGCGGTACTTC. Its translation is CASSPAASGNAYERYF.

The chain joins TRBV4-1 to TRBJ1-3, with D possibly being TRBD1 (6 bases). The V end lost 0 bases, the J end lost 1 base, and 7 bases lay between the germline ends. The CDR3 is 15 residues long. In germline, CDR1 is MGHRA, CDR2 YSYEKL. Here the CDR3 DNA reads TGCGCCAGCAGCCAAGAGGACAGATCTGGAAACACCATATATTTT. This gives the protein CASSQEDRSGNTIYF.

This clonotype showed up many times. The rearrangement joins TRBV30 to TRBJ1-2; tentative D call: TRBD1 (6 bases). CDR3 length equals 14 residues. V was clipped by 7 bases and J by 6 bases, with 21 bases between them. The germline V gene has CDR1 GTSNPN and CDR2 SVGIG (reference sequence). The chain's CDR3 is CASPFRGAYNGYTF. CDR3 DNA sequence: TGTGCCTCGCCTTTTCGGGGGGCATATAATGGCTACACCTTC. Looking up the rest from reference TRBV30 and TRBJ1-2 gives the full variable domain: SQTIHQWPATLVQPVGSPLSLECTVEGTSNPNLYWYRQAAGRGLQLLFYSVGIGQISSEVPQNLSASRPQDRQFILSSKKLLLSDSGFYLCASPFRGAYNGYTFGSGTRLTVV.

This clonotype was picked up many times. The rearrangement uses TRBV7-9 and TRBJ2-5, with a possible D match to TRBD2 (6 bases). V was pared by 1 base and J by 4 bases, with 13 bases between. The length of the CDR3 is 15 residues. Germline lookup yields CDR1 SEHNR and CDR2 FQNEAQ (reference sequence). CDR3 in amino acids: CASSLVSGVPETQYF. In nucleotides, the CDR3 is TGTGCCAGCAGCTTAGTATCGGGAGTACCAGAGACCCAGTACTTC.

This clonotype appeared many times. V and J are TRBV12-3 or TRBV12-4 and TRBJ2-3, with D possibly matching TRBD2 (5 bases). The CDR3 consists of 15 residues. V was pared by 3 bases and J by 6 bases, with 16 bases between. This chain's CDR3 is CASSFQSGVGDTQYF. The DNA of the CDR3 is TGTGCCAGCAGTTTCCAGAGCGGAGTAGGGGATACGCAGTATTTT.